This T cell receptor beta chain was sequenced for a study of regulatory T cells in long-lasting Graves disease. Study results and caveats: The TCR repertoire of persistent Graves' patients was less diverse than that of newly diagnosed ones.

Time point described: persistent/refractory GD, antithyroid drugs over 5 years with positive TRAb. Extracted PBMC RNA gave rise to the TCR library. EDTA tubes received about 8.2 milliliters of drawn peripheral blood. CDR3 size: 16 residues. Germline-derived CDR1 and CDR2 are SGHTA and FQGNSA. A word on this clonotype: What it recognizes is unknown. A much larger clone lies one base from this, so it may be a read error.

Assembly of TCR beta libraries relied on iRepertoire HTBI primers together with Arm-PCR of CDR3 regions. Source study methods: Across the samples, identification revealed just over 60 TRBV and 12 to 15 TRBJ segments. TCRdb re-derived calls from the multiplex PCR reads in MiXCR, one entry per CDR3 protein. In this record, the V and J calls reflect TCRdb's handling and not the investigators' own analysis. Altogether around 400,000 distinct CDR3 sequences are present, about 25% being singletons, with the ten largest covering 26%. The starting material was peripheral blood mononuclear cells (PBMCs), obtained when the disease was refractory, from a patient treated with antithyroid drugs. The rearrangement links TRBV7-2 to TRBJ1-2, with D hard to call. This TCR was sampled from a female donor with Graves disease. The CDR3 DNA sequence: TGTGCCAGCAGCTTAGAGAGCGGGAGAGGGAACTATGGCCACACCTTC. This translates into CASSLESGRGNYGHTF.